This T cell receptor (beta chain) emerged from a study of T cells in Graves' hyperthyroidism and ophthalmopathy. Study at large: Any treatment followed the collection of peripheral blood at initial diagnosis.

Amplification yielded TCR beta CDR3 regions, with RNA transcripts as the source. The primer set for the first-round RT-PCR of the TCR CDR3 was HTBI. TCRdb reanalysed the multiplex PCR reads using MiXCR and keeps one entry per CDR3 protein. The table includes about 610,000 distinct CDR3 sequences, roughly 15% detected once. About 10 ml of fresh peripheral blood supplied the PBMCs. This clonotype showed up many times. The source material was blood. The receptor was isolated from a woman aged 40 to 50 with Graves' ophthalmopathy.

The CDR3 loop reads CASSLGERAFF. CDR3 DNA: TGTGCCAGCAGCTTAGGAGAAAGGGCTTTCTTT. The chain joins TRBV7-2 to TRBJ1-1; D uncertain. The germline V and J ends were trimmed by 1 base and 11 bases, with 8 bases remaining between them. Germline CDR1 SGHTA, CDR2 FQGNSA. The CDR3 is 11 residues long.